The present entry profiles one T cell receptor (beta chain) with its context. The V gene lost 3 bases and the J gene lost 1 base, with 6 bases spanning the gap. This CDR3 comprises 13 residues. Time point meaning: pre-sensitization, week 0. Treatment defined: therapeutic diphenylcyclopropenone sensitization with weekly scalp DPC. TCRdb re-derived calls from the RACE reads in MiXCR, one entry per CDR3 protein. The top ten hold 1.6% of the sample, which has some 110,000 distinct CDR3 sequences, around 10% seen once. This sample is drawn from a study of human T cells and chemical hapten exposure. Study background: Donors were sensitized with 2% DPC on the upper inner arm.

The specimen comprised whole blood, sampled in connection with sensitization to the hapten diphenylcyclopropenone (DPC). The chain is built from TRBV12-3 or TRBV12-4 and TRBJ1-1; no clear D. This clonotype was sampled from a woman between 50 and 59 years old with alopecia areata. Some clones in this sample may be carry-over from other donors' samples. CDR3 protein: CASSLVRNTEAFF. Written as DNA, the CDR3 is TGTGCCAGCAGTTTGGTAAGGAACACTGAAGCTTTCTTT.